This paragraph covers one TCR beta chain sequence. Its target is not known. The V segment lost 0 bases and the J segment 5 bases; nucleotides outside the gene matches: 8. The CDR3 contains 16 residues. Per the germline V gene, CDR1 is DFQATT and CDR2 is SNEGSKA (reference sequence). These data come from a study of response to subunit inactivated influenza vaccine. TCRdb recomputed calls from the RT-PCR reads with MiXCR, one row per CDR3 protein. The sample lists about 700,000 distinct CDR3 sequences, approximately 15% occurring once. Study-wide findings and caveats: A suggestion made by the authors is that each seasonal influenza vaccination recruits few new T cells.

The source material was PBMCs from blood, sampled 14 to 15 days before vaccination. V and J are TRBV20-1 and TRBJ2-7; 12 bases are a match to TRBD2. This clonotype was obtained from a man in his fifties or sixties who received an inactivated influenza vaccine. The CDR3 loop is CSAREASGGALNEQYF. The CDR3 DNA follows: TGCAGTGCTAGAGAGGCTAGCGGGGGGGCCTTGAACGAGCAGTACTTC.